Shown below are 12 T cell receptor beta chains from a single sample sequenced in a study of blood T cells in healthy people across ages. The use of a sample-barcoded 5' primer and a J-beta primer mix characterized a second PCR of roughly 6 to 11 cycles. In TCRdb, the 5' RACE reads were re-called with MiXCR into one record per CDR3 protein. The table has about 830,000 distinct CDR3 sequences, roughly 64% seen once. Sequenced material: blood. The receptors originated from a man aged 25 to 40 in good health.

This clonotype was observed a handful of times. The chain recombines TRBV20-1 with TRBJ2-5; 9 nucleotides match TRBD2. The CDR3 extends over 14 amino acids. Trimming removed 5 bases from V and 5 bases from J; junction bases left unmatched: 9. Germline V gene sequence: CDR1 DFQATT, CDR2 SNEGSKA (reference sequence). The CDR3 here is CSAEPGLAGETQYF. DNA of the CDR3: TGCAGTGCTGAACCGGGACTAGCTGGGGAGACCCAGTACTTC.

Only a few counts were recorded for this clonotype. V gene TRBV28 combines with J gene TRBJ2-5; 8 nucleotides match TRBD2. Germline-derived CDR1 and CDR2 are MDHEN and SYDVKM. CDR3 length: 14 amino acids. The V gene end was trimmed by 6 bases and the J gene end by 1 base; junction bases not matched to a gene: 4. The CDR3, as DNA: TGTGCCAGCAGACGTGGACTAGCCCAAGAGACCCAGTACTTC. Residues: CASRRGLAQETQYF.

This clonotype has ten or more counts. The rearrangement joins TRBV10-3 to TRBJ2-3; D may be TRBD2 (5 bases). Trimming took 11 bases from V and 2 from J, leaving 8 bases between them. Germline loops: CDR1 ENHRY, CDR2 SYGVKD. This CDR3 region has 11 residues. The CDR3 is CAAGDTDTQYF. The DNA for the CDR3 is TGTGCCGCCGGGGACACAGATACGCAGTATTTT.

V is TRBV4-2 and J is TRBJ2-1; 7 nucleotides align to TRBD2. Trimming removed 1 base from V and 6 bases from J; junction bases left unmatched: 3. The CDR3 has 14 residues. Germline V gene sequence: CDR1 LGHNA, CDR2 YNFKEQ. The CDR3 here is CASSQGIAGNEQFF. CDR3 in DNA: TGTGCCAGCAGCCAAGGTATAGCGGGCAATGAGCAGTTCTTC.

The rearrangement joins TRBV7-6 to TRBJ2-3, with D uncertain. This CDR3 region has 13 residues. Trimming removed 8 bases at V and 6 bases at J, with 15 bases between. Germline assignment: CDR1 SGHVS and CDR2 FNYEAQ. The CDR3 bases are TGTGCCAGCGAAGGAGTGGTAAGGGATACGCAGTATTTT. Its protein product is CASEGVVRDTQYF.

In its sample, this clonotype was seen once. The chain uses TRBV5-1 and TRBJ1-1; 11 nucleotides match TRBD1. Trimming cost V 6 bases and J 6 bases; bases outside gene matches: 13. This CDR3 comprises 16 residues. Germline values: CDR1 SGHRS, CDR2 YFSETQ. The CDR3 reads CASIPWTGGEGSEAFF. The CDR3, as DNA: TGCGCCAGCATCCCATGGACAGGGGGCGAGGGGTCTGAAGCTTTCTTT.

The gene calls are TRBV29-1 and TRBJ2-7; D might be TRBD1 or TRBD2, each matching 5 bases. Germline values: CDR1 SQVTM, CDR2 ANQGSEA. With 7 bases removed from V and 2 bases from J, the gap between germline ends came to 12 bases. The CDR3 totals 12 residues. CDR3 DNA: TGCAGCGCCGGGGACCCGGCCTACGAGCAGTACTTC. Protein product: CSAGDPAYEQYF.

This clonotype was counted a few times. The CDR3 DNA reads as TGCGCCAGCAGCAACGGACAGCTCTTGCAAGAGACCCAGTACTTC. This encodes CASSNGQLLQETQYF. The J gene is TRBJ2-5, the V gene TRBV5-1, with a tentative D call TRBD1 (6 bases). Germline lookup yields CDR1 SGHRS and CDR2 YFSETQ. CDR3 length: 15 amino acids. V lost 4 bases, J lost 2 bases, and 15 bases lay in between.

For the CDR3, the DNA is TGCGCCAGCAGCTTGGGGGGTAGCCGAGATACGCAGTATTTT. Amino acids: CASSLGGSRDTQYF. V and J are TRBV5-1 and TRBJ2-3; D is ambiguous. V lost 0 bases, J lost 5 bases, and 10 bases lay in between. Germline V gives CDR1 SGHRS, CDR2 YFSETQ. The CDR3 has 14 amino acids.

This clonotype occurred a few times. The chain links TRBV20-1 to TRBJ2-1, with 9 bases fitting TRBD2. CDR1 is DFQATT and CDR2 is SNEGSKA in the germline V gene (reference sequence). There are 14 residues in the CDR3. The ends lost 3 bases at V and 3 bases at J; junction bases unmatched: 3. The CDR3 spells CSARGGGDYNEQFF. The CDR3, as DNA: TGCAGTGCTAGGGGCGGGGGGGACTACAATGAGCAGTTCTTC.

This clonotype was seen a few times. This sequence joins TRBV24-1 and TRBJ2-1; either TRBD1 or TRBD2 may supply D (5 bases each). The ends were cut back, 4 bases at V and 7 bases at J, with 10 bases in the middle. CDR3 size: 13 residues. Germline loops: CDR1 KGHDR, CDR2 SFDVKD. The CDR3 loop is CATSDQGRNEQFF. In DNA, the CDR3 is TGTGCCACCAGTGACCAGGGACGAAATGAGCAGTTCTTC.

The chain employs TRBV28 and TRBJ1-6; weak D call: TRBD1 (6 bases). This CDR3 is built from 13 residues. Trimming removed 6 bases from V and 10 bases from J, with 13 bases in between. Germline CDR1 is MDHEN and CDR2 is SYDVKM. Here the CDR3 reads CASSPGGRSPLHF. CDR3 bases: TGTGCCAGCAGCCCCGGGGGCCGCTCACCCCTCCACTTT.